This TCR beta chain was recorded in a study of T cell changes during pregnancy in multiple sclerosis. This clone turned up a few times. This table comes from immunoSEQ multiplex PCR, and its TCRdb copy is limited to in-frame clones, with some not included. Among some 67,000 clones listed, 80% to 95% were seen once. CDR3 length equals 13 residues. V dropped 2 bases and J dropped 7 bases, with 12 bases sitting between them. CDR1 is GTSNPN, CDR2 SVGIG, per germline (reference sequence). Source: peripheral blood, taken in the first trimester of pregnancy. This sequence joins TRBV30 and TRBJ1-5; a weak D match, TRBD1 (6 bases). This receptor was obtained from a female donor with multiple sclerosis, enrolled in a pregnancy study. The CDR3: CAWSTGYQQPQHF. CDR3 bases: TGTGCCTGGAGTACAGGGTACCAGCAGCCCCAGCATTTT.